This T cell receptor (beta chain) was recovered during a study of CD8+CD57+ T cells in acquired aplastic anemia. The study profiled TCR beta VDJ and CDR3 using genomic DNA as template. One entry per CDR3 protein results from TCRdb running MiXCR on the reads. The data show 200,000 or so distinct CDR3 sequences, 55% to 70% seen once. The clonotype originates from a human donor with severe aplastic anemia or a healthy control (not recorded which). The sequencing input was sorted CD4+, CD8+, or CD8+CD57+ T cells (not recorded which) from PBMCs.

CDR3 sequence (DNA): TGCAGTGCTAGAGATCGCCGGGGGGGAGGCTACACCTTC. It is translated as CSARDRRGGGYTF. The chain uses TRBV20-1 and TRBJ1-2; possibly TRBD1 for D (5 bases). This CDR3 is 13 amino acids long. Germline V gene sequence: CDR1 DFQATT, CDR2 SNEGSKA (reference sequence). V was cut by 0 bases and J by 8 bases, with 13 bases left in between.